Listed here are 7 T cell receptor beta chains from one sample, sequenced in a study of cytomegalovirus exposure and HLA in healthy donors (dated by TCRdb to about 2017). To prepare the library, the immunoSEQ multiplex PCR assay was applied. A mixture of 60 forward primers for TCR Vbeta segments and 13 reverse primers for TCR Jbeta segments was used in the multiplex PCR. TCRdb limited this immuneACCESS table to in-frame rearrangements with V and J called. A share of clones is missing; checked studies link under half to unresolved V genes, and the rest is unexplained. For this sample there are hundreds of thousands of clones; around 80% appear just once. Of the sample, approximately 0.47% falls within the top ten clones. The sequenced sample consisted of PBMCs. The receptors derive from a boy aged 5 to 17 in good health and CMV-seronegative.

V and J are TRBV5-6 and TRBJ1-1; D is possibly TRBD1 (6 bases). Germline loops: CDR1 SGHDT, CDR2 YYEEEE. The CDR3 covers 12 residues. V shed 3 bases and J shed 10 bases, with 13 bases lying between them. The CDR3 DNA is TGTGCCAGCAGCTGGGGGGGCGAGGTAGCTTTCTTT. This codes for CASSWGGEVAFF.

The chain joins TRBV11-3 to TRBJ2-5; 7 bases are a match to TRBD1. Germline-derived CDR1 and CDR2 are SGHNT and YENEEA. J was trimmed by 3 bases and V by 5 bases; bases with no gene match: 12. This CDR3 has 16 amino acids. CDR3 sequence reads: CASSPRTGSSEETQYF. The CDR3 coding sequence is TGTGCCAGCAGCCCTAGGACAGGAAGCTCGGAAGAGACCCAGTACTTC.

This chain links TRBV13 with TRBJ1-2; D perhaps matches TRBD1 (6 bases). Trimming cost V 1 base and J 8 bases, with 14 bases left between them. This CDR3 has 14 amino acids. Germline V CDR1 and CDR2: PRHDT, FYEKMQ (reference sequence). CDR3 sequence: CASSLAGGAGGYTF. In DNA, the CDR3 is TGTGCCAGCAGCTTAGCGGGGGGCGCGGGAGGCTACACCTTC.

With regard to this clone: At one boundary the junction diverges from the germline segment, which might be a read error. V gene TRBV11-2 combines with J gene TRBJ2-1; 10 bases are a match to TRBD2. The CDR3 has 15 amino acids. Germline CDR1 SGHAT, CDR2 FQNNGV. Here the CDR3 DNA reads TGTGCCAGCAGGTTAGCGGGGGGCGCTTACAATGAGCAGTTCTTC. The encoded protein is CASRLAGGAYNEQFF. The entire variable domain, with the rest obtained from reference TRBV11-2 and TRBJ2-1, is as follows: EAGVAQSPRYKIIEKRQSVAFWCNPISGHATLYWYQQILGQGPKLLIQFQNNGVVDDSQLPKDRFSAERLKGVDSTLKIQPAKLEDSAVYLCASRLAGGAYNEQFFGPGTRLTVL.

This clone was counted a few times. This chain joins TRBV29-1 and TRBJ2-3, with D tentatively TRBD2 (6 bases). The germline gives CDR1 SQVTM, CDR2 ANQGSEA. Trimming pared 0 bases from V and 2 bases from J, leaving 9 bases between. The length of the CDR3 is 14 residues. The CDR3 coding sequence is TGCAGCGTTGAAGATCTAGCGACCACAGATACGCAGTATTTT. Protein product: CSVEDLATTDTQYF.

The rearrangement joins TRBV5-1 to TRBJ1-1, with TRBD1 matching over 8 bases. The V and J ends lost 3 bases and 1 base, in that order; junction bases with no gene match: 11. The germline gives CDR1 SGHRS, CDR2 YFSETQ. CDR3 length: 17 amino acids. CDR3 sequence: CASSSTGQGARNTEAFF. The CDR3 region has the DNA TGCGCCAGCAGCTCCACCGGGCAGGGGGCGAGGAACACTGAAGCTTTCTTT.

This chain connects TRBV4-1 to TRBJ2-7; no clear D gene. V was shortened by 3 bases and J by 3 bases, with 18 bases between the two germline ends. CDR1 and CDR2 from the germline V gene are MGHRA and YSYEKL. This CDR3 comprises 16 residues. The CDR3 sequence: CASSHAAGTTYYEQYF. CDR3 bases: TGCGCCAGCAGCCATGCCGCTGGCACTACCTACTACGAGCAGTACTTC.